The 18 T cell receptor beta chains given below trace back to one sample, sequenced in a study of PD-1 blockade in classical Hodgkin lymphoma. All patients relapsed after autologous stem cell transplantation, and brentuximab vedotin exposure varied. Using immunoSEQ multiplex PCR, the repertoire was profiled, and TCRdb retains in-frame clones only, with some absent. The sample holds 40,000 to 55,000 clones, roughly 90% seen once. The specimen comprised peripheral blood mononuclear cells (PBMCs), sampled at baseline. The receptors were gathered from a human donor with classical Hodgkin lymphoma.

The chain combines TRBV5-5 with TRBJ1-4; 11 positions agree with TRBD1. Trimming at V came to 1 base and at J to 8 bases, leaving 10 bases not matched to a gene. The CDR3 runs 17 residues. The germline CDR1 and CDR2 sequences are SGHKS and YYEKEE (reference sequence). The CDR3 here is CASSLFPGQGGLEKLFF. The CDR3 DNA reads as TGTGCCAGCAGCTTGTTCCCGGGACAGGGGGGACTGGAAAAACTGTTTTTT.

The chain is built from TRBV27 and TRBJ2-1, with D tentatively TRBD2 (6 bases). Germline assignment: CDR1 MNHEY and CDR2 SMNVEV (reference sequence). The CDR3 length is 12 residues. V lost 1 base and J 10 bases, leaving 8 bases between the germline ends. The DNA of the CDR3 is TGTGCCAGCAGTTTATTCCGGGGGGAGCAGTTCTTC. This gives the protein CASSLFRGEQFF.

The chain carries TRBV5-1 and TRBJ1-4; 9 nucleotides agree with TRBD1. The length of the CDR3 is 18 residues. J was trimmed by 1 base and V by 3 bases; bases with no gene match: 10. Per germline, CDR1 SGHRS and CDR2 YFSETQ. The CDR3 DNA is TGCGCCAGCAGCTCACAGGGGGCCGGGGTTGGAACTAATGAAAAACTGTTTTTT. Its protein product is CASSSQGAGVGTNEKLFF.

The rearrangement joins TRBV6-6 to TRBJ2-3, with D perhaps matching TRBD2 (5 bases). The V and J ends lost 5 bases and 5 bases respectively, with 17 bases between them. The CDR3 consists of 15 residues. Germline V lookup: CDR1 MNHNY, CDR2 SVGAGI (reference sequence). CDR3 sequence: CASSNWQREGDTQYF. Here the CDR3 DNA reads TGTGCCAGCAGTAATTGGCAGCGCGAGGGAGATACGCAGTATTTT.

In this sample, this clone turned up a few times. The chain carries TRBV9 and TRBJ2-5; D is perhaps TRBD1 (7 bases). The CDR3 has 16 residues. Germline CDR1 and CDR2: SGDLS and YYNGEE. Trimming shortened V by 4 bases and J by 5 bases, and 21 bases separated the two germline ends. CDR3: CASSLRQGGYGETQYF. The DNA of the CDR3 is TGTGCCAGCAGCTTGCGTCAGGGGGGTTATGGGGAGACCCAGTACTTC.

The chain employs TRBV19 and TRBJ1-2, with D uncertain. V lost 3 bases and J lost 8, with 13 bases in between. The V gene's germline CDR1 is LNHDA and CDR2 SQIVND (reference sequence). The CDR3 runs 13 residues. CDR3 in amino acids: CASSIPLGYGYTF. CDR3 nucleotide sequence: TGTGCCAGTAGTATCCCCCTGGGGTACGGCTACACCTTC.

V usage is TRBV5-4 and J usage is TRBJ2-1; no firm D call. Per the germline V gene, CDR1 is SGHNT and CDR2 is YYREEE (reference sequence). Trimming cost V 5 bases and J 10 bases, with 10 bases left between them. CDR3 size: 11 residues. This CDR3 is CASSFGGEQFF. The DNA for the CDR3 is TGTGCCAGCAGTTTCGGTGGGGAGCAGTTCTTC.

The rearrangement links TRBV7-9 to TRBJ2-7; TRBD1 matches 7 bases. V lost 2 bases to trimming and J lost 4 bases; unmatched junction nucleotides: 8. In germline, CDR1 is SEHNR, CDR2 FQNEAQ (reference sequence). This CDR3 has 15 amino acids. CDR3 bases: TGTGCCAGCAGCTTAAGTGGAGCAGGGGGATACGAGCAGTACTTC. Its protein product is CASSLSGAGGYEQYF. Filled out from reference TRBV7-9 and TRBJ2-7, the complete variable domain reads DTGVSQNPRHKITKRGQNVTFRCDPISEHNRLYWYRQTLGQGPEFLTYFQNEAQLEKSRLLSDRFSAERPKGSFSTLEIQRTEQGDSAMYLCASSLSGAGGYEQYFGPGTRLTVT.

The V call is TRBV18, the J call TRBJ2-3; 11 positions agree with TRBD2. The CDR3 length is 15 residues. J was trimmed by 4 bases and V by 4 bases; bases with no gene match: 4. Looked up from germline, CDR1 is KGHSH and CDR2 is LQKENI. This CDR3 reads CASSLAGGPADTQYF. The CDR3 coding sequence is TGTGCCAGCTCACTAGCGGGAGGGCCCGCAGATACGCAGTATTTT. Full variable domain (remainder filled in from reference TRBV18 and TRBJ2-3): NAGVMQNPRHLVRRRGQEARLRCSPMKGHSHVYWYRQLPEEGLKFMVYLQKENIIDESGMPKERFSAEFPKEGPSILRIQQVVRGDSAAYFCASSLAGGPADTQYFGPGTRLTVL.

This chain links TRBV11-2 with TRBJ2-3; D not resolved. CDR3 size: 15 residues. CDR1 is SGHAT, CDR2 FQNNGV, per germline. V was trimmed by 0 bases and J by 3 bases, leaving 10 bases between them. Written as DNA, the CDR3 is TGTGCCAGCAGCTTAGATCAAAAACGGACAGATACGCAGTATTTT. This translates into CASSLDQKRTDTQYF.

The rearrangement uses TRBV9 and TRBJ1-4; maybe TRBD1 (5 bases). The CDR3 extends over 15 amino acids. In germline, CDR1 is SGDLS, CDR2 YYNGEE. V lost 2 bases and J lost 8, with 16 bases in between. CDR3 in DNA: TGTGCCAGCAGCGTGGCGTGGGGGATTGGAGAAAAACTGTTTTTT. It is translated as CASSVAWGIGEKLFF.

This chain's CDR3 is CASSVRRTGEMNTEAFF. CDR3 sequence (DNA): TGTGCCAGCAGCGTCAGACGGACAGGGGAGATGAACACTGAAGCTTTCTTT. The chain uses TRBV5-6 and TRBJ1-1; 9 nucleotides match TRBD1. Germline-derived CDR1 and CDR2 are SGHDT and YYEEEE. V was clipped by 4 bases and J by 0 bases; unmatched bases: 10. The CDR3 sequence is 17 residues long.

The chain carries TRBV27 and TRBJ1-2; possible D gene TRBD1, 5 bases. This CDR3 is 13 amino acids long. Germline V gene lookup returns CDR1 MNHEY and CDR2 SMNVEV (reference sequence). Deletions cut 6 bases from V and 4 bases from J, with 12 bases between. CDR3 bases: TGTGCCAGCAGCCCGTCGGGGGTCTATGGCTACACCTTC. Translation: CASSPSGVYGYTF.

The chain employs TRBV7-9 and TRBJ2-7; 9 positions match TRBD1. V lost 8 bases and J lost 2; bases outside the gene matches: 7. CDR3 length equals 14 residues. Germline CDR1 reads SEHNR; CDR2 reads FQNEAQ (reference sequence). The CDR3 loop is CASFPGQGPYEQYF. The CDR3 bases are TGTGCCAGCTTCCCGGGACAGGGACCCTACGAGCAGTACTTC.

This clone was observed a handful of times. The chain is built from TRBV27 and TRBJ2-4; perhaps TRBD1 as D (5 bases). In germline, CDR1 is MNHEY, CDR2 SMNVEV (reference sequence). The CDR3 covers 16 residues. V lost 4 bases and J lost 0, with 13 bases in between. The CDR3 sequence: CASSYIQALAKNIQYF. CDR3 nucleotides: TGTGCCAGCAGTTATATACAGGCCTTAGCCAAAAACATTCAGTACTTC.

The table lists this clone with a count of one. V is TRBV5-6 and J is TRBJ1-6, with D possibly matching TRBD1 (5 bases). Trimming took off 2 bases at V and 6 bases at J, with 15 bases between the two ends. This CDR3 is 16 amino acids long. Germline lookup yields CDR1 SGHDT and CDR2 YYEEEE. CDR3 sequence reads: CASSLGAGSVNSPLHF. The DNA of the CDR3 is TGTGCCAGCAGCTTAGGAGCAGGGTCGGTTAATTCACCCCTCCACTTT.

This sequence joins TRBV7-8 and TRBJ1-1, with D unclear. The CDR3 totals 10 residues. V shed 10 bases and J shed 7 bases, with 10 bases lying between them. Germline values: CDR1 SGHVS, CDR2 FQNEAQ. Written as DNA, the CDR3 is TGTGCCACTCGGAAGGGTGAAGCTTTCTTT. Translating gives CATRKGEAFF.

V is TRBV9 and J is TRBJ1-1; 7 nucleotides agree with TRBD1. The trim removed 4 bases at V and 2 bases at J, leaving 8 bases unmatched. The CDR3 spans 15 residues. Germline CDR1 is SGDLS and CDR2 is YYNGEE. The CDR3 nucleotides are TGTGCCAGCAGCCCGAGGACAGGTAGTAACACTGAAGCTTTCTTT. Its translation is CASSPRTGSNTEAFF.